This TCR beta chain came from a study of cytomegalovirus exposure and HLA in healthy donors. About the research overall: Of roughly 400 genotyped donors, around 76% clustered with self-reported Caucasian donors. Study outcomes and limitations: Per published accounts, TCR beta sequences correctly predicted the HLA-A and HLA-B alleles of most subjects.

Vbeta (60) and Jbeta (13) primers were used in the PCR. Only in-frame clones appear in the TCRdb table, and some are missing; sequencing was by immunoSEQ multiplex PCR. The sample lists about 190,000 clones, 82% occurring once. A note on this clone: The antigen is not known.

The sequenced sample consisted of PBMCs. The source of this sequence is a woman in her late teens or twenties in good health and CMV-seronegative.

The DNA of the CDR3 is TGTGCCAGTAGTATGGGTGCGCGGGAGACCCAGTACTTC. Amino acid sequence: CASSMGARETQYF. This chain uses TRBV19 with TRBJ2-5; D call uncertain. The CDR3 is 13 residues long. Trimming shortened V by 3 bases and J by 5 bases, and 10 bases separated the two germline ends. Looked up from germline, CDR1 is LNHDA and CDR2 is SQIVND (reference sequence).